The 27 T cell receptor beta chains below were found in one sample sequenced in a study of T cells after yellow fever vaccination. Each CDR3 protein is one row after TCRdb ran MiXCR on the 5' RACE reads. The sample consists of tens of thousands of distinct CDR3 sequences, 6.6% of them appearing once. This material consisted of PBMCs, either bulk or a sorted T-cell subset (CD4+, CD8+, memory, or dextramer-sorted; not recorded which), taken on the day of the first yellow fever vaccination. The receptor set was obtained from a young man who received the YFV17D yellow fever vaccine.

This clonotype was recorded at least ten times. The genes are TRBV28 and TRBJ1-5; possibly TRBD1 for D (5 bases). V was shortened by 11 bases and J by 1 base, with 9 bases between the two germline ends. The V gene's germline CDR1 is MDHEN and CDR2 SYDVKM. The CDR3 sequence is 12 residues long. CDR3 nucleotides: TGTGCCTCTCGGGACAGCAATCAGCCCCAGCATTTT. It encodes CASRDSNQPQHF.

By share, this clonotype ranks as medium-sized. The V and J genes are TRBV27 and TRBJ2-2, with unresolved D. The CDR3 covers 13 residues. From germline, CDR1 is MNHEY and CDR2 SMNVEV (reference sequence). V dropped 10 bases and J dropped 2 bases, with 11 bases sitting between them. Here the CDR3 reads CATGSANTGELFF. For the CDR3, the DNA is TGTGCCACTGGGTCGGCCAACACCGGGGAGCTGTTTTTT.

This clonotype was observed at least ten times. As DNA, the CDR3 is TGCGCCAGCAGCCTAGCCGGGACAGGGGATTACAATGAGCAGTTCTTC. Its translation is CASSLAGTGDYNEQFF. V is TRBV4-3 and J is TRBJ2-1; 10 bases are shared with TRBD1. The trim removed 4 bases at V and 4 bases at J, leaving 7 bases unmatched. Germline CDR1 is LGHNA and CDR2 is YSLEER. CDR3 length: 16 residues.

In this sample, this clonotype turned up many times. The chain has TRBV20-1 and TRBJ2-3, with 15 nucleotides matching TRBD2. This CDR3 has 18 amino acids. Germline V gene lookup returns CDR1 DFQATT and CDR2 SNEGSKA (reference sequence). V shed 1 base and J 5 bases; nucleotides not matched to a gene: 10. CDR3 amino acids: CSARGGLAGGRGKDTQYF. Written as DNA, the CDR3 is TGCAGTGCTAGAGGTGGACTAGCGGGGGGGCGGGGGAAAGATACGCAGTATTTT.

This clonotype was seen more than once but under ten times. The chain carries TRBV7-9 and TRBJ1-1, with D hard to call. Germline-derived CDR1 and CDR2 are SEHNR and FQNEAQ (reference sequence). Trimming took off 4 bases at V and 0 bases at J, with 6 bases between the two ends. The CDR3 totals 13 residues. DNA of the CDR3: TGTGCCAGCAGCTGGGGAATGAACACTGAAGCTTTCTTT. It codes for CASSWGMNTEAFF.

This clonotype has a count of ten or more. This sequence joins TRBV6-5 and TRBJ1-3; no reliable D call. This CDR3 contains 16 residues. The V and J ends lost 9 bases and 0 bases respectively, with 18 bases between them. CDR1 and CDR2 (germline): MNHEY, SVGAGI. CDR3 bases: TGTGCCAGTGCAGTTAGTAAAGAATACTCTGGAAACACCATATATTTT. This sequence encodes CASAVSKEYSGNTIYF.

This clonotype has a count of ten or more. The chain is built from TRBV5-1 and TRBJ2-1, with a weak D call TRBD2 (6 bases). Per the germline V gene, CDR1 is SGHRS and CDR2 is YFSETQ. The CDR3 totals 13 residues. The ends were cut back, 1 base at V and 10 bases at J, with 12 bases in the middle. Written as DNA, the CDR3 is TGCGCCAGCAGCTTGTTAGGCGGGGAAGAGCAGTTCTTC. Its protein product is CASSLLGGEEQFF.

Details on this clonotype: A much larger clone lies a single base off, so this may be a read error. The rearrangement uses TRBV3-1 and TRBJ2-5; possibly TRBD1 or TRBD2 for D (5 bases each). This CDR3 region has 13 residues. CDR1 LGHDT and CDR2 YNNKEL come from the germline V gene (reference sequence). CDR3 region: CASSGGLVETKYF. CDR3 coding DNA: TGTGCCAGCAGCGGGGGTCTGGTGGAGACCAAGTACTTC.

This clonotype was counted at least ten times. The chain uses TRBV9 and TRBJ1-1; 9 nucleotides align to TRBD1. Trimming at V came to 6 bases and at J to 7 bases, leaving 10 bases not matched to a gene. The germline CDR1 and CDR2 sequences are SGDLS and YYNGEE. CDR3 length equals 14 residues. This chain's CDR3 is CASTRQGVEGEAFF. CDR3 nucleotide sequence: TGTGCCAGCACTCGACAGGGGGTGGAGGGTGAAGCTTTCTTT.

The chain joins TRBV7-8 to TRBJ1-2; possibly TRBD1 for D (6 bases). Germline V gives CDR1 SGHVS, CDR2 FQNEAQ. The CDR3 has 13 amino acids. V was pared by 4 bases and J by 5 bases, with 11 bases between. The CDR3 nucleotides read TGTGCCAGCAGCTCGACAGGAGCGTATGGCTACACCTTC. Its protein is CASSSTGAYGYTF.

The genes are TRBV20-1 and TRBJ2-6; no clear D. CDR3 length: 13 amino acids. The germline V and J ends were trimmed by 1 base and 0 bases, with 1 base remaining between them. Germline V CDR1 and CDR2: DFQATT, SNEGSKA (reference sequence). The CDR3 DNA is TGCAGTGCTAGAGTCTCTGGGGCCAACGTCCTGACTTTC. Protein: CSARVSGANVLTF.

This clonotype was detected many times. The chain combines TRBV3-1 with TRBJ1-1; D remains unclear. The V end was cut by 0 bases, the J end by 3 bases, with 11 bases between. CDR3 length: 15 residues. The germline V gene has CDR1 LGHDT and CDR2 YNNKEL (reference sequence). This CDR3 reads CASSQENYRYTEAFF. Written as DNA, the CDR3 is TGTGCCAGCAGCCAAGAAAACTACAGATACACTGAAGCTTTCTTT.

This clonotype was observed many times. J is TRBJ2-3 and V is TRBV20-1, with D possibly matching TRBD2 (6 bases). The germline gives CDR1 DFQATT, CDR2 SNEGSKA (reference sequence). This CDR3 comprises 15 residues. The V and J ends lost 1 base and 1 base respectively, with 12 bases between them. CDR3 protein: CSARGRGSGTDTQYF. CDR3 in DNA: TGCAGTGCTAGAGGCCGGGGGTCTGGCACAGATACGCAGTATTTT.

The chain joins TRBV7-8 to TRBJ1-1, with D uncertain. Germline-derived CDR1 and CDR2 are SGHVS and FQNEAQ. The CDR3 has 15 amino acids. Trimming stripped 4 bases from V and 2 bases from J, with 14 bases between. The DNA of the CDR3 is TGTGCCAGCAGCTACCAGAGGGTCCTTAACACTGAAGCTTTCTTT. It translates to CASSYQRVLNTEAFF.

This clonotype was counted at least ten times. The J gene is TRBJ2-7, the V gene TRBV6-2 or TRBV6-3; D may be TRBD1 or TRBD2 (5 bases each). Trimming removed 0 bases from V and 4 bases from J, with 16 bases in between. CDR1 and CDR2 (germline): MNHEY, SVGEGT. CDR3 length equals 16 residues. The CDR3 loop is CASSYSLAQEEYEQYV. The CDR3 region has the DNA TGTGCCAGCAGTTACTCCCTGGCACAGGAGGAGTACGAGCAGTACGTC.

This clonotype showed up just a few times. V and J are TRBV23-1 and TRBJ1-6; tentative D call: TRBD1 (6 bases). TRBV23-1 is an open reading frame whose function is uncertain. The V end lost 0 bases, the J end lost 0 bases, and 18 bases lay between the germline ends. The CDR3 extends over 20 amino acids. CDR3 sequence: CASSQSRGNFQSSYNSPLHF. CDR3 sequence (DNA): TGCGCCAGCAGTCAATCCAGGGGCAACTTCCAGAGCTCCTATAATTCACCCCTCCACTTT.

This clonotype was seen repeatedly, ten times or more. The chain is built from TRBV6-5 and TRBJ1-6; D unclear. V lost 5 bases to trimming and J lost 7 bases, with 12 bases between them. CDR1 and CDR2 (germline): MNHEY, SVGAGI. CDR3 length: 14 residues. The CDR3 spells CASSPVDWNSPLHF. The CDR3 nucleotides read TGTGCCAGCAGTCCCGTGGACTGGAATTCACCCCTCCACTTT.

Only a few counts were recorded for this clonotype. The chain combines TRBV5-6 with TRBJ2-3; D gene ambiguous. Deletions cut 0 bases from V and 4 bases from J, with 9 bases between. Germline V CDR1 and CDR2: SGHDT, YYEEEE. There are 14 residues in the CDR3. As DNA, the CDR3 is TGTGCCAGCAGCTTGGTCGGGCGGTCAGATACGCAGTATTTT. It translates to CASSLVGRSDTQYF.

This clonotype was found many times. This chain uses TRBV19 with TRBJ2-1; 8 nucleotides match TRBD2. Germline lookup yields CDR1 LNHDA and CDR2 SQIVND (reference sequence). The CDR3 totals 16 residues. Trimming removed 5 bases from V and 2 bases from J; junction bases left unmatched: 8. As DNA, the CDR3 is TGTGCCAGTAGTCCGTCCCTAGCGGGCGCCTACAATGAGCAGTTCTTC. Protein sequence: CASSPSLAGAYNEQFF.

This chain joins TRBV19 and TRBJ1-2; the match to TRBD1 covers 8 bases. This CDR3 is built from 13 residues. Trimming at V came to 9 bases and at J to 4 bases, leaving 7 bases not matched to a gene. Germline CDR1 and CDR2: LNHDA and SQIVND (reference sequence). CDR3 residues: CASLRGLGYGYTF. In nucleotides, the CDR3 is TGTGCCAGCCTCAGGGGGCTGGGCTATGGCTACACCTTC. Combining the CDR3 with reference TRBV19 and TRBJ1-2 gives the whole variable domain DGGITQSPKYLFRKEGQNVTLSCEQNLNHDAMYWYRQDPGQGLRLIYYSQIVNDFQKGDIAEGYSVSREKKESFPLTVTSAQKNPTAFYLCASLRGLGYGYTFGSGTRLTVV.

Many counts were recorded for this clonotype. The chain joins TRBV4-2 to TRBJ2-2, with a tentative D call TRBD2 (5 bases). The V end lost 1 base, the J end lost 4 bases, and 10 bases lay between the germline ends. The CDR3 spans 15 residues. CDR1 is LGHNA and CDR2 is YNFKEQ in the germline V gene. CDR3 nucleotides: TGTGCCAGCAGCCAAGGGGCTAGCCCCACCGGGGAGCTGTTTTTT. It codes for CASSQGASPTGELFF.

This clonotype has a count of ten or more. CDR3 bases: TGTGCCAGTAATTTTCGGCTAAACAGGCACGATCAGCCCCAGCATTTT. This codes for CASNFRLNRHDQPQHF. This chain joins TRBV6-2 or TRBV6-3 and TRBJ1-5; tentatively, D is TRBD1 (5 bases). This CDR3 is built from 16 residues. CDR1 is MNHEY, CDR2 SVGEGT, per germline. V was pared by 9 bases and J by 5 bases, with 23 bases between.

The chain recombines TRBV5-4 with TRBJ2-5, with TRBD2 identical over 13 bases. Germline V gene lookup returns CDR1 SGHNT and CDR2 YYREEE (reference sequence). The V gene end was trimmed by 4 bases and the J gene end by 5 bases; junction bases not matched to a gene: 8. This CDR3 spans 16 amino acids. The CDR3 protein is CASSRTSGGRPETQYF. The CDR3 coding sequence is TGTGCCAGCAGCCGGACTAGCGGGGGCCGCCCGGAGACCCAGTACTTC.

CDR3 bases: TGTGCCAGTAGTATCTCTTTAGAACCTTCGGATACGCAGTATTTT. Translated: CASSISLEPSDTQYF. The V gene is TRBV19, the J gene TRBJ2-3; D unresolved. This CDR3 comprises 15 residues. Trimming removed 3 bases at V and 6 bases at J, with 16 bases between. Germline CDR1 reads LNHDA; CDR2 reads SQIVND (reference sequence).

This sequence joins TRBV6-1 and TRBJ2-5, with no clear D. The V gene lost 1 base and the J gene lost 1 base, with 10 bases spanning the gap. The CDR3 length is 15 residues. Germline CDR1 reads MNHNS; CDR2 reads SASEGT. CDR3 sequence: CASSEESSIQETQYF. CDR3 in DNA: TGTGCCAGCAGTGAAGAGAGTTCGATCCAAGAGACCCAGTACTTC.

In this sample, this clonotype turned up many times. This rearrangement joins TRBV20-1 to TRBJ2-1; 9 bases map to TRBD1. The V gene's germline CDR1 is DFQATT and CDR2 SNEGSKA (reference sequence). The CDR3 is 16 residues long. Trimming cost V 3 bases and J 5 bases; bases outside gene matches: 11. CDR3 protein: CSASFPDRGDHNEQFF. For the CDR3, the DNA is TGCAGTGCTAGTTTCCCCGACAGGGGGGACCACAATGAGCAGTTCTTC.

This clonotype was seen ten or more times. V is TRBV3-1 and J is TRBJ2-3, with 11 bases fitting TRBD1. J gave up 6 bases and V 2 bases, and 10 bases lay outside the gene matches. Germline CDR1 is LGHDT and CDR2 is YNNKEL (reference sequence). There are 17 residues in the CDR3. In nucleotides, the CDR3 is TGTGCCAGCAGCCAACACCTCGGGACAGGGGGAGCCGATACGCAGTATTTT. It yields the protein CASSQHLGTGGADTQYF.